The rows below give T cell receptor beta chains drawn from one sample of a study of T-cell reconstitution after alpha-beta-depleted transplantation in children. TCRdb re-analysed the PCR reads in MiXCR, keeping a single row per CDR3 protein. The sample has around 60,000 distinct CDR3 sequences; approximately 43% are singletons. Material: PBMCs, mostly from graft donor cells, obtained 360 days after TCRalphabeta/CD19-depleted stem cell transplant. The source of these receptors is a male patient under 18 who had a stem cell transplant for acute lymphoblastic leukemia, so the T cells may come from the graft donor. The CDR3 runs from the conserved cysteine through the conserved F or W. A D gene is named only where the DNA matches it firmly. Size tells how often a clone was seen (once, few, many) or the class of an expanded clone, and some rows leave it out.

v_gene	j_gene	abundance	len	d_gene	CDR3aa	CDR3nt
TRBV2	TRBJ2-2	.	15	.	CATKSGTPNTGELFF	TGTGCCACCAAATCCGGGACCCCGAACACCGGGGAGCTGTTTTTT
TRBV29-1	TRBJ2-3	few	14	TRBD2	CSVEAGGNVDTQYF	TGCAGCGTTGAGGCGGGAGGGAATGTAGATACGCAGTATTTT
TRBV5-1	TRBJ2-7	.	16	.	CASSLAFAVSSYEQYF	TGCGCCAGCAGCTTGGCGTTCGCGGTCAGCTCCTACGAGCAGTACTTC
TRBV12-3/TRBV12-4	TRBJ2-5	.	15	TRBD2	CASSPELAAQETQYF	TGTGCCAGCAGTCCGGAACTAGCGGCTCAAGAGACCCAGTACTTC
TRBV5-6	TRBJ1-5	.	13	.	CASSSELNQPQHF	TGTGCCAGCAGCTCGGAACTCAATCAACCCCAGCATTTT
TRBV29-1	TRBJ2-3	.	17	TRBD2	CSVETPPLAGGTDTQYF	TGCAGCGTTGAAACCCCTCCCTTAGCGGGAGGCACAGATACGCAGTATTTT
TRBV24-1	TRBJ1-1	few	12	.	CATPDGGALAFF	TGTGCCACCCCCGACGGGGGCGCATTGGCTTTCTTT
TRBV3-1	TRBJ2-7	few	14	TRBD1	CATGDRVGSYEQYF	TGTGCCACCGGAGACAGGGTAGGCTCCTACGAGCAGTACTTC
TRBV6-5	TRBJ2-7	.	18	TRBD1	CASSYSTGPRSNHYEQYF	TGTGCCAGCAGTTATTCGACAGGGCCGCGGTCAAACCACTACGAGCAGTACTTC
TRBV24-1	TRBJ2-7	.	15	TRBD1	CATSDGGQGPYEQYF	TGTGCCACCAGTGATGGCGGACAGGGCCCCTACGAGCAGTACTTC
TRBV5-1	TRBJ1-1	.	16	.	CASSYKQVAASTEAFF	TGCGCCAGCAGCTACAAACAGGTGGCCGCTTCCACTGAAGCTTTCTTT
TRBV6-2/TRBV6-3	TRBJ2-7	few	17	TRBD1	CASSYSLYRDRTYEQYF	TGTGCCAGCAGTTACTCGCTATACCGGGACAGGACCTACGAGCAGTACTTC
TRBV7-9	TRBJ2-4	few	13	.	CASSSGKGNIQYF	TGTGCCAGCAGCTCAGGGAAGGGAAACATTCAGTACTTC
TRBV5-1	TRBJ2-7	few	15	TRBD2	CASSPAGPISYEQYF	TGCGCCAGCAGCCCAGCGGGGCCTATCTCCTACGAGCAGTACTTC
TRBV20-1	TRBJ2-1	.	16	.	CSARDSPWILNNEQFF	TGCAGTGCTAGAGATAGCCCCTGGATCCTTAACAATGAGCAGTTCTTC
TRBV5-1	TRBJ1-1	.	18	TRBD1	CASSFGLQGAGMNTEAFF	TGCGCCAGCAGTTTCGGACTTCAGGGGGCGGGGATGAACACTGAAGCTTTCTTT
TRBV12-3/TRBV12-4	TRBJ2-5	.	14	.	CASSAIVSQETQYF	TGTGCCAGCAGCGCCATAGTGTCCCAAGAGACCCAGTACTTC
TRBV11-3	TRBJ2-3	.	15	.	CASSTISQEPDTQYF	TGTGCCAGCAGCACTATTTCACAGGAGCCAGATACGCAGTATTTT